Listed below are T cell receptor beta chains from one sample, sequenced in a study of blood T cell repertoires in COVID-19. The assay was immunoSEQ multiplex PCR, and TCRdb's table has in-frame clones only and misses some. The sample holds around 300,000 clones, 70% to 90% seen once. What was sequenced was peripheral blood. The receptors were gathered from a human donor in a cohort sampled during active COVID-19. CDR3s include the opening cysteine and the closing phenylalanine or tryptophan. The D gene is left open where the match is weak. Not all rows give a size; the values are once, few, many and, for expanded clones, a class.

TGTGCCAGCAGCTTAACTGGAGACACAGATACGCAGTATTTT,CASSLTGDTDTQYF,NA,TRBV7-3,NA,14,TRBJ2-3
TGTGCCAGCAGGGGACAGTTTAACACTGAAGCTTTCTTT,CASRGQFNTEAFF,NA,TRBV5-4,TRBD1,13,TRBJ1-1
TGCGCCAGCAGCCAAGAACAGGGGGGCCTAGGGGAAAAACTGTTTTTT,CASSQEQGGLGEKLFF,NA,TRBV4-1,TRBD1,16,TRBJ1-4
TGTGCCAGTAGTCGACAGGGAACGGGACCCCAGCATTTT,CASSRQGTGPQHF,NA,TRBV19,TRBD1,13,TRBJ1-5
TGCGCCAGCAGCCAGGTCACAGTCACTGGGGCCAACGTCCTGACTTTC,CASSQVTVTGANVLTF,NA,TRBV4-1,NA,16,TRBJ2-6
TGTGCCAGCAGCTTAGTAGGGGTTAACACCATATATTTT,CASSLVGVNTIYF,few,TRBV7-9,NA,13,TRBJ1-3
TGTGCCAGCAGCCCGGGACAGGAGAGCTATAGCAATCAGCCCCAGCATTTT,CASSPGQESYSNQPQHF,NA,TRBV7-8,TRBD1,17,TRBJ1-5
TGTGCCAGCAGCCTACCCGGGACAGGGGATTTGAGGTATCGCAATCAGCCCCAGCATTTT,CASSLPGTGDLRYRNQPQHF,NA,TRBV7-3,TRBD1,20,TRBJ1-5
TGTGCCAGCGTCCCTCAGGGGGGAAGAACCGGGGAGCTGTTTTTT,CASVPQGGRTGELFF,NA,TRBV27,NA,15,TRBJ2-2
TGTGCCAGCAGTTTCCCCAAAATCGGGGGGAAGCAGCAGTACTTC,CASSFPKIGGKQQYF,NA,TRBV28,TRBD2,15,TRBJ2-7
TGTGCCAGTAGTATAGGACTAGCGGGGGCCGGGGAGCTGTTTTTT,CASSIGLAGAGELFF,NA,TRBV19,TRBD2,15,TRBJ2-2
TGTGCCATCAAAGGGAGACTAGCGGGGGGTTCGGATACGCAGTATTTT,CAIKGRLAGGSDTQYF,NA,TRBV10-3,TRBD2,16,TRBJ2-3
TGTGCCAGCAGTGAGAGGCGCACCGGGTTTCAGCCCCAGCATTTT,CASSERRTGFQPQHF,NA,TRBV6-1,NA,15,TRBJ1-5
TGTGCCAGCAGTGAATTAGGGACAGCAGCGGAAAAACTGTTTTTT,CASSELGTAAEKLFF,NA,TRBV2,TRBD1,15,TRBJ1-4
TGCGCCAGCAGCCTTCGACAGGGGGCGCAGAGGACTGAAGCTTTCTTT,CASSLRQGAQRTEAFF,NA,TRBV4-1,TRBD1,16,TRBJ1-1
TGTGCCAGCAGCGTGAGACCGGGACAGGGCGTTATTTCACCCCTCCACTTT,CASSVRPGQGVISPLHF,NA,TRBV5-5,TRBD1,17,TRBJ1-6
TGTGCCAGCAGTATACAGGGGGGCAATCAGCCCCAGCATTTT,CASSIQGGNQPQHF,NA,TRBV6-5,TRBD1,14,TRBJ1-5
TGTGCCAGCAGCCAACAGGGTAACAATGAGCAGTTCTTC,CASSQQGNNEQFF,NA,TRBV7-3,NA,13,TRBJ2-1
TGCGCCAGCAGCTTGGAAACGGGTTGGAATCAGCCCCAGCATTTT,CASSLETGWNQPQHF,NA,TRBV5-1,NA,15,TRBJ1-5
TGTGCCATCGGCGTCCACAGGAATGAAGCTTTCTTT,CAIGVHRNEAFF,NA,TRBV10-3,NA,12,TRBJ1-1
TGTGCCAGCAGCGGAGCAGAAGATGGCTACACCTTC,CASSGAEDGYTF,NA,TRBV7-6,NA,12,TRBJ1-2
TGCGCCAGCAGCCAAGATCGGAGGACAGGAGGCACAGATACGCAGTATTTT,CASSQDRRTGGTDTQYF,NA,TRBV4-1,TRBD1,17,TRBJ2-3